These 19 T cell receptor beta chains share one sample of origin, sequenced in a study of T cell responses to AZD1222 COVID-19 vaccine. Repertoires were generated with immunoSEQ multiplex PCR, while TCRdb's copy carries only in-frame clones and drops some. The table records around 100,000 clones, 80% to 90% of them present only once. The specimen comprised peripheral blood, sampled on day 0 of AZD1222 vaccination. These receptors were collected from an adult in good health.

This sequence joins TRBV7-2 and TRBJ1-3; the match to TRBD1 covers 9 bases. CDR3 length equals 15 residues. Germline values: CDR1 SGHTA, CDR2 FQGNSA. Trimming took 5 bases from V and 3 from J; bases not matched to a gene: 5. CDR3 DNA: TGTGCCAGCAGCCAACAGGGGGCGCGTGGAAACACCATATATTTT. The encoded protein is CASSQQGARGNTIYF.

V is TRBV6-4 and J is TRBJ1-1; 10 nucleotides align to TRBD1. This CDR3 contains 14 residues. V lost 4 bases to trimming and J lost 11 bases; unmatched junction nucleotides: 10. Germline V lookup: CDR1 MRHNA, CDR2 SNTAGT. CDR3 amino acids: CASSATPGQGMAFF. The CDR3 DNA follows: TGTGCCAGCAGTGCTACACCGGGACAGGGGATGGCTTTCTTT.

The V and J genes are TRBV11-1 and TRBJ1-1; D is ambiguous. Germline V gene data show CDR1 as SGHAT and CDR2 as FQDESV (reference sequence). The CDR3 runs 11 residues. V was trimmed by 7 bases and J by 1 base, leaving 4 bases between them. In nucleotides, the CDR3 is TGTGCCAGCACTGGGAACACTGAAGCTTTCTTT. Encoded protein: CASTGNTEAFF.

J is TRBJ2-7 and V is TRBV5-1, with TRBD1 matching over 7 bases. The germline CDR1 and CDR2 sequences are SGHRS and YFSETQ. With 0 bases clipped from V and 5 bases from J, the junction kept 5 bases outside the gene matches. The CDR3 spans 14 residues. The CDR3 DNA reads as TGCGCCAGCAGCTTGGATCGACAGGGCGACGAGCAGTACTTC. The encoded protein is CASSLDRQGDEQYF.

The gene calls are TRBV19 and TRBJ1-2; D call uncertain. There are 13 residues in the CDR3. V dropped 4 bases and J dropped 8 bases, with 14 bases sitting between them. Germline loops: CDR1 LNHDA, CDR2 SQIVND (reference sequence). CDR3 loop: CASSTPGVRGYTF. CDR3 coding DNA: TGTGCCAGTAGTACCCCCGGCGTGCGAGGCTACACCTTC. Supplemented by reference TRBV19 and TRBJ1-2, the full variable domain reads DGGITQSPKYLFRKEGQNVTLSCEQNLNHDAMYWYRQDPGQGLRLIYYSQIVNDFQKGDIAEGYSVSREKKESFPLTVTSAQKNPTAFYLCASSTPGVRGYTFGSGTRLTVV.

V usage is TRBV19 and J usage is TRBJ1-6, with TRBD1 matching over 9 bases. Germline V gene lookup returns CDR1 LNHDA and CDR2 SQIVND (reference sequence). Trimming took 3 bases from V and 9 from J; bases not matched to a gene: 9. The CDR3 has 16 residues. CDR3: CASSIPAGTGSSPLHF. The CDR3 nucleotides are TGTGCCAGTAGTATTCCCGCGGGGACAGGGTCTTCACCCCTCCACTTT.

CDR3 amino acids: CASSLFSGFSPLHF. Written as DNA, the CDR3 is TGTGCCAGCAGTTTATTTTCGGGGTTTTCACCCCTCCACTTT. The rearrangement uses TRBV27 and TRBJ1-6; D is ambiguous. The CDR3 is 14 amino acids. Trimming pared 1 base from V and 9 bases from J, leaving 10 bases between. CDR1 and CDR2 (germline): MNHEY, SMNVEV (reference sequence).

The chain is built from TRBV5-6 and TRBJ1-1; D unclear. This CDR3 region has 12 residues. Trimming took off 0 bases at V and 11 bases at J, with 11 bases between the two ends. The germline V gene has CDR1 SGHDT and CDR2 YYEEEE. CDR3 sequence (DNA): TGTGCCAGCAGCTTGGGGCCCATAAACGCTTTCTTT. Encoded protein: CASSLGPINAFF.

The rearrangement links TRBV7-8 to TRBJ2-7; 14 bases match TRBD2. Germline loops: CDR1 SGHVS, CDR2 FQNEAQ. The V and J ends lost 4 bases and 4 bases, in that order; junction bases with no gene match: 3. This CDR3 comprises 15 residues. The CDR3 region has the DNA TGTGCCAGCAGCTCTGGGACTAGCGGGAGTTACGAGCAGTACTTC. Translating gives CASSSGTSGSYEQYF.

The rearrangement joins TRBV28 to TRBJ1-5; possibly TRBD1 for D (5 bases). The germline V and J ends were trimmed by 5 bases and 4 bases, with 12 bases remaining between them. Germline CDR1 and CDR2: MDHEN and SYDVKM. The length of the CDR3 is 14 residues. The DNA of the CDR3 is TGTGCCAGCAGTCTTGACAGCGAGAATCAGCCCCAGCATTTT. This translates into CASSLDSENQPQHF. The variable domain in full, completed from reference TRBV28 and TRBJ1-5, reads DVKVTQSSRYLVKRTGEKVFLECVQDMDHENMFWYRQDPGLGLRLIYFSYDVKMKEKGDIPEGYSVSREKKERFSLILESASTNQTSMYLCASSLDSENQPQHFGDGTRLSIL.

This clone was counted between two and nine times. The chain joins TRBV6-5 to TRBJ2-2; 7 nucleotides align to TRBD1. Looked up from germline, CDR1 is MNHEY and CDR2 is SVGAGI. CDR3 length: 15 amino acids. V trimming: 2 bases; J trimming: 3 bases; junction bases outside the gene matches: 3. The CDR3 sequence: CASSYGQVDTGELFF. Written as DNA, the CDR3 is TGTGCCAGCAGTTACGGACAGGTCGACACCGGGGAGCTGTTTTTT.

V and J are TRBV5-1 and TRBJ2-2, with 7 nucleotides matching TRBD1. Trimming removed 5 bases from V and 0 bases from J; junction bases left unmatched: 4. CDR3 length: 15 amino acids. Germline V gene data show CDR1 as SGHRS and CDR2 as YFSETQ. The CDR3 sequence: CASRQGTANTGELFF. CDR3 nucleotide sequence: TGCGCCAGCAGACAGGGGACAGCGAACACCGGGGAGCTGTTTTTT.

V usage is TRBV3-1 (or the pseudogene TRBV3-2) and J usage is TRBJ2-3; tentatively, D is TRBD2 (5 bases). CDR1 is LGHDT, CDR2 YNNKEL, per germline (reference sequence). Between the trimmed V and J ends, which lost 8 bases and 0 bases, there was a span of 12 bases. This CDR3 has 14 residues. In DNA, the CDR3 is TGTGCCAGCCGGGCGGGTGAGAGCACAGATACGCAGTATTTT. Its protein product is CASRAGESTDTQYF.

This chain links TRBV5-1 with TRBJ2-1; 13 bases match TRBD2. In germline, CDR1 is SGHRS, CDR2 YFSETQ. CDR3 length equals 17 residues. J was trimmed by 2 bases and V by 1 base; bases with no gene match: 3. The CDR3 region has the DNA TGCGCCAGCAGCTTGACTAGCGGGGGGGCGGCCTACAATGAGCAGTTCTTC. Its protein is CASSLTSGGAAYNEQFF.

This chain connects TRBV5-1 to TRBJ1-2; 8 bases line up with TRBD1. Looked up from germline, CDR1 is SGHRS and CDR2 is YFSETQ. The CDR3 length is 14 residues. V gave up 0 bases and J gave up 8 bases; unmatched junction bases: 6. The CDR3 DNA sequence: TGCGCCAGCAGCTTGGAAGGGCCAGGGGGCGGCTACACCTTC. Encoded protein: CASSLEGPGGGYTF.

The chain has TRBV5-1 and TRBJ1-2, with no clear D. CDR1 and CDR2 from the germline V gene are SGHRS and YFSETQ. The CDR3 has 13 amino acids. Trimming left V 1 base short and J 6 bases short, with 10 bases between. The CDR3 nucleotides are TGCGCCAGCAGCTTGCCGGGTCGGGATGGCTACACCTTC. Amino acid sequence: CASSLPGRDGYTF.

The CDR3 region is CASSSQGYNEKLFF. The DNA for the CDR3 is TGCGCCAGCAGCTCACAGGGTTATAATGAAAAACTGTTTTTT. This rearrangement joins TRBV5-1 to TRBJ1-4, with D tentatively TRBD1 (6 bases). The length of the CDR3 is 14 residues. The germline gives CDR1 SGHRS, CDR2 YFSETQ. Trimming stripped 3 bases from V and 4 bases from J, with 10 bases between.

V usage is TRBV7-9 and J usage is TRBJ1-6; D ambiguous. Germline assignment: CDR1 SEHNR and CDR2 FQNEAQ (reference sequence). Deletions cut 1 base from V and 5 bases from J, with 6 bases between. The CDR3 length is 14 residues. The CDR3 DNA sequence: TGTGCCAGCAGCTTAGACCCAAATAATTCACCCCTCCACTTT. Its translation is CASSLDPNNSPLHF.

V usage is TRBV3-1 (or the pseudogene TRBV3-2) and J usage is TRBJ2-7; tentatively, D is TRBD1 (5 bases). Germline CDR1 LGHDT, CDR2 YNNKEL (reference sequence). The CDR3 is 12 amino acids. V lost 5 bases, J lost 5 bases, and 10 bases lay in between. The CDR3 nucleotides are TGTGCCAGCAGCGTTTGGGGCAACGAGCAGTACTTC. This translates into CASSVWGNEQYF.